This T cell receptor beta chain was captured by sequencing in a study of cytomegalovirus exposure and HLA in healthy donors. CDR1 and CDR2 from the germline V gene are SNHLY and FYNNEI. There are 13 residues in the CDR3. About this clone itself: The junction does not match germline at one end; this may be a read error.

PCR amplification relied on 60 Vbeta primers (plus 13 Jbeta primers). Using immunoSEQ multiplex PCR, the repertoire was profiled, and TCRdb retains in-frame clones only, with some absent. The sample consists of roughly 98,000 clones, under 85% of them appearing once. The specimen was PBMCs. The gene calls are TRBV2 and TRBJ1-2; the D gene is possibly TRBD1 (5 bases). The clonotype originates from a woman between 70 and 85 years old in good health and CMV-seropositive. DNA of the CDR3: TGTGCCACCAGTCAAGGGGTGACAGCAGGCTACACCTTC. Translation: CATSQGVTAGYTF.